This TCR beta chain was documented in a study of radiation and T cells in renal cell carcinoma. Study conclusions and caveats: Baseline intratumoral clonotype presence is unknown without pretreatment biopsies. Top tumor clonotypes rose in blood 2 weeks post-radiation, then contracted.

The junction had 3 bases not matched to a gene; V was cut back by 1 base and J by 4 bases. The CDR3 has 14 residues. In germline, CDR1 is SGHRS, CDR2 YFSETQ. Only in-frame clones appear in the TCRdb table, and some are missing; sequencing was by immunoSEQ multiplex PCR. Among 100,000 to 150,000 clones, over 75% were seen once, and the ten largest hold 1.5% to 2%. Indicated time point: blood 2 weeks post-SBRT. The treatment: 15 Gy SBRT to primary tumor, nephrectomy 4 weeks later. After SBRT, blood was collected at 2 and 4 weeks, plus baseline. The tumor was a clear cell renal cell carcinoma. Of note for this clone: As yet, its antigen is unknown.

The sequencing used blood, collected from a patient whose treatment included radiotherapy and nephrectomy. V usage is TRBV5-1 and J usage is TRBJ2-5, with 8 positions matching TRBD2. The receptor comes from an older woman with renal cell carcinoma. The CDR3 nucleotides read TGCGCCAGCAGCTTGACGGGGGGGCCAGAGACCCAGTACTTC. It codes for CASSLTGGPETQYF.